This TCR beta chain was sequenced for a study of CD8+ T cells in alopecia areata. Study as a whole: Treated patients received oral tofacitinib, 5 to 10 mg twice daily. Study-level points and caveats: Tofacitinib significantly decreased scalp clonality and expanded CD8+ clones among top 100. Uncertainty remains about how baseline CD8+ expansion links to response, with one nonresponder.

Concerning this clone: The antigen is unknown.

Sequencing used cDNA as its template, made by extracting RNA and reverse transcribing it. Repertoires were generated with immunoSEQ multiplex PCR, while TCRdb's copy carries only in-frame clones and drops some. The sample has 95,000 to 100,000 clones; around 60% are singletons. The V gene's germline CDR1 is GTSNPN and CDR2 SVGIG (reference sequence). The CDR3 spans 14 residues. V lost 1 base, J lost 0 bases, and 8 bases lay in between. Described treatment: oral pan-JAK inhibitor, 5-10 mg twice daily. Both peripheral blood and punch biopsies of lesional scalp skin were obtained from patients who had alopecia areata.

The genes are TRBV30 and TRBJ2-3; D is unresolved. This clonotype was obtained from a human donor with alopecia areata. The sequences come from CD8+ T cells sorted from blood, collected at week 56, from a patient treated with tofacitinib. CDR3 bases: TGTGCCTGGAGTGCGCCTGCTAGCACAGATACGCAGTATTTT. As protein: CAWSAPASTDTQYF.